Presented here are 24 T cell receptor beta chains from one specimen sequenced in a study of cytomegalovirus exposure and HLA in healthy donors (dated by TCRdb to about 2017). Library prep was done by the immunoSEQ multiplex PCR assay. A mixture of 60 forward primers for TCR Vbeta segments and 13 reverse primers for TCR Jbeta segments was used in the multiplex PCR. TCRdb took over this immuneACCESS table, retaining in-frame rearrangements with V and J assigned. Such tables are incomplete; in checked studies, under half of the missing clones stem from an unresolved V gene, and the remainder is unexplained. In this sample the table shows approximately 100,000 clones, roughly three quarters of which occur a single time. The ten largest account for roughly 4% of the sample. Sequencing was done on a sample of PBMCs. These receptors were collected from a man aged 35-49 years in good health and CMV-seronegative.

The rearrangement uses TRBV2 and TRBJ1-3; TRBD1 is a possible D gene (5 bases). This CDR3 has 15 amino acids. The germline gives CDR1 SNHLY, CDR2 FYNNEI. Deletions cut 6 bases from V and 0 bases from J, with 12 bases between. CDR3 region: CASSKTESSGNTIYF. The CDR3 DNA follows: TGTGCCAGCAGCAAGACAGAGAGCTCTGGAAACACCATATATTTT.

V and J are TRBV2 and TRBJ2-2; perhaps TRBD1 as D (5 bases). V lost 1 base, J lost 8 bases, and 5 bases lay in between. CDR1 and CDR2 (germline): SNHLY, FYNNEI. This CDR3 has 12 amino acids. CDR3 sequence: CASSEDRGELFF. The CDR3, as DNA: TGTGCCAGCAGTGAAGACAGGGGGGAGCTGTTTTTT.

The chain links TRBV27 to TRBJ1-6; D is unresolved. The CDR3 has 15 amino acids. Germline V CDR1 and CDR2: MNHEY, SMNVEV (reference sequence). The V gene lost 5 bases and the J gene lost 5 bases, with 13 bases spanning the gap. CDR3 nucleotides: TGTGCCAGCAGTCCTTTTGGAGGAAATAATTCACCCCTCCACTTT. Its translation: CASSPFGGNNSPLHF.

The chain joins TRBV7-8 to TRBJ2-5, with D possibly being TRBD1 (5 bases). The CDR3 loop spans 14 amino acids. Deletions cut 5 bases from V and 0 bases from J, with 10 bases between. Germline V lookup: CDR1 SGHVS, CDR2 FQNEAQ. This CDR3 reads CASSMTAYQETQYF. As DNA, the CDR3 is TGTGCCAGCAGCATGACAGCGTACCAAGAGACCCAGTACTTC.

The chain links TRBV18 to TRBJ1-1; no definite D call. Deletions cut 4 bases from V and 2 bases from J, with 8 bases between. The CDR3 loop spans 13 amino acids. Germline V gene data show CDR1 as KGHSH and CDR2 as LQKENI. The CDR3 sequence is CASSQSENTEAFF. The CDR3 nucleotides read TGTGCCAGCTCACAGTCAGAAAACACTGAAGCTTTCTTT.

The chain recombines TRBV21-1 with TRBJ2-7; the D call in the table, TRBD1, was not verified against the DNA. TRBV21-1 counts as a pseudogene. This CDR3 has 15 amino acids. Written as DNA, the CDR3 is TGTGCCAGCAGCGCCCGGACAGGGAGCTCCTACGAGCAGTACTTC. Translated: CASSARTGSSYEQYF.

The chain recombines TRBV9 with TRBJ1-1; TRBD1 aligns across 9 bases. The junction had 5 bases not matched to a gene; V was cut back by 2 bases and J by 0 bases. The CDR3 has 16 amino acids. Per the germline V gene, CDR1 is SGDLS and CDR2 is YYNGEE. CDR3 in DNA: TGTGCCAGCAGCGTCGGGACAGGGAACCTGAACACTGAAGCTTTCTTT. Translation: CASSVGTGNLNTEAFF.

This clone appeared a few times. The CDR3 loop is CASSSNDRANYGYTF. The CDR3 nucleotides read TGTGCCAGCAGCTCGAACGACAGGGCTAACTATGGCTACACCTTC. The chain uses TRBV7-6 and TRBJ1-2, with 7 positions matching TRBD1. This CDR3 spans 15 amino acids. V lost 4 bases, J lost 0 bases, and 5 bases stayed unmatched. Germline CDR1 reads SGHVS; CDR2 reads FNYEAQ.

This chain uses TRBV7-2 with TRBJ1-5; D gene uncertain. V lost 1 base, J lost 6 bases, and 19 bases lay in between. Germline V gene sequence: CDR1 SGHTA, CDR2 FQGNSA. The CDR3 length is 17 residues. The CDR3 sequence is CASSLDGDTGSGQPQHF. CDR3 sequence (DNA): TGTGCCAGCAGCTTAGACGGGGATACGGGGAGCGGTCAGCCCCAGCATTTT.

The chain recombines TRBV19 with TRBJ2-7; 8 bases map to TRBD2. The trim removed 4 bases at V and 7 bases at J, leaving 9 bases unmatched. Germline CDR1 and CDR2: LNHDA and SQIVND (reference sequence). This CDR3 is built from 14 residues. CDR3 sequence reads: CASSSQRGMGEQYF. The CDR3 DNA follows: TGTGCCAGTAGTAGTCAGCGGGGGATGGGTGAGCAGTACTTC.

Points on this clone: The sample holds other DNA sequences that translate to the same CDR3. J is TRBJ1-1 and V is TRBV11-2; D is perhaps TRBD1 (6 bases). Trimming shortened V by 6 bases and J by 5 bases, and 13 bases separated the two germline ends. CDR1 and CDR2 from the germline V gene are SGHAT and FQNNGV. The CDR3 contains 13 residues. CDR3 in amino acids: CASSSQGNTEAFF. CDR3 nucleotides: TGTGCCAGCAGTTCACAGGGAAATACTGAAGCTTTCTTT.

V usage is TRBV10-1 and J usage is TRBJ2-7, with 8 bases matching TRBD1. Per the germline V gene, CDR1 is WNHNN and CDR2 is SYGVQD (reference sequence). Trimming cost V 4 bases and J 0 bases; bases outside gene matches: 5. CDR3 length: 15 residues. CDR3 sequence: CASSAGQGVSYEQYF. CDR3 nucleotide sequence: TGCGCCAGCAGTGCCGGACAGGGCGTCTCCTACGAGCAGTACTTC.

The chain recombines TRBV6-5 with TRBJ1-2, with a tentative D call TRBD1 (5 bases). The CDR3 is made up of 15 amino acids. Looked up from germline, CDR1 is MNHEY and CDR2 is SVGAGI. V was cut by 5 bases and J by 8 bases, with 21 bases left in between. The CDR3 nucleotides are TGTGCCAGCAGTCCCCCCGGGCAGATGGGGGGAGGCTACACCTTC. Protein: CASSPPGQMGGGYTF.

The chain has TRBV15 and TRBJ1-2; D unclear. This CDR3 is built from 11 residues. Deletions cut 3 bases from V and 7 bases from J, with 6 bases between. In germline, CDR1 is LNHNV, CDR2 YYDKDF (reference sequence). CDR3 in amino acids: CATSRGFGYTF. CDR3 nucleotides: TGTGCCACCAGCAGGGGCTTTGGCTACACCTTC.

The chain combines TRBV7-3 with TRBJ2-2, with D possibly matching TRBD2 (6 bases). This CDR3 comprises 15 residues. Germline CDR1 is SGHTA and CDR2 is FQGTGA. Trimming stripped 5 bases from V and 5 bases from J, with 15 bases between. The CDR3 here is CASSRGEGGTGELFF. CDR3 bases: TGTGCCAGCAGCCGGGGTGAGGGAGGTACCGGGGAGCTGTTTTTT.

CDR3 region: CASSLRGQGAQPQHF. The DNA for the CDR3 is TGTGCCAGCAGTTTACGCGGACAGGGGGCTCAGCCCCAGCATTTT. The rearrangement joins TRBV27 to TRBJ1-5; 11 nucleotides line up with TRBD1. Germline CDR1 is MNHEY and CDR2 is SMNVEV (reference sequence). CDR3 length: 15 residues. J gave up 6 bases and V 2 bases, and 3 bases lay outside the gene matches.

The V and J genes are TRBV7-9 and TRBJ2-2; 8 nucleotides align to TRBD2. J was trimmed by 6 bases and V by 6 bases; bases with no gene match: 6. The CDR3 length is 14 residues. Germline V gene sequence: CDR1 SEHNR, CDR2 FQNEAQ (reference sequence). CDR3 sequence (DNA): TGTGCCAGCAGTCGAGCGGGGGCCTCCGGGGAGCTGTTTTTT. Translation: CASSRAGASGELFF.

This clone came up once. J is TRBJ2-2 and V is TRBV19; 7 nucleotides line up with TRBD1. Germline V gives CDR1 LNHDA, CDR2 SQIVND (reference sequence). The CDR3 consists of 16 residues. V dropped 5 bases and J dropped 10; count of bases not matched to a gene: 16. The DNA of the CDR3 is TGTGCCAGTAGTGTGGGACAGCTTCGCGAAGGATTGGAGCTGTTTTTT. Its protein is CASSVGQLREGLELFF.

This clone was counted only a few times. The chain uses TRBV5-1 and TRBJ1-6; D perhaps matches TRBD1 (5 bases). Between the trimmed V and J ends, which lost 0 bases and 1 base, there was a span of 5 bases. This CDR3 region has 15 residues. The germline V gene encodes CDR1 SGHRS and CDR2 YFSETQ. CDR3 sequence reads: CASSLEGSYNSPLHF. CDR3 nucleotides: TGCGCCAGCAGCTTGGAGGGGTCCTATAATTCACCCCTCCACTTT.

In its sample, this clone was seen a few times. The germline gene is not matched at one end of the junction; a read error may be the cause. This chain links TRBV7-9 with TRBJ1-3, with 9 bases fitting TRBD1. CDR1 and CDR2 (germline): SEHNR, FQNEAQ (reference sequence). The CDR3 extends over 16 amino acids. The CDR3 protein is CSSSYTGQGLGNTIYF. CDR3 bases: TGTTCCAGCAGCTACACTGGACAGGGGCTTGGAAACACCATATATTTT.

The V gene is TRBV20-1, the J gene TRBJ2-1; D possibly corresponds to TRBD2 (7 bases). The germline gives CDR1 DFQATT, CDR2 SNEGSKA (reference sequence). CDR3 length: 11 residues. V was shortened by 6 bases and J by 7 bases, with 10 bases between the two germline ends. The CDR3 here is CSAGGLNEQFF. In DNA, the CDR3 is TGCAGTGCCGGGGGGCTAAATGAGCAGTTCTTC.

About this clone: Germline is not matched at one junction end, which may reflect a read error. The chain has TRBV7-9 and TRBJ1-2; D might be TRBD1 (6 bases). CDR3 length: 14 amino acids. Germline V lookup: CDR1 SEHNR, CDR2 FQNEAQ (reference sequence). CDR3 in DNA: TGTTCCAGCAGCCCATTAGGGGGACCCTATGGCTACACCTTC. It codes for CSSSPLGGPYGYTF.

As regards this clone: In the same sample, other DNA sequences code for this CDR3. This chain joins TRBV9 and TRBJ1-6, with D possibly matching TRBD1 (6 bases). The V and J ends lost 3 bases and 0 bases respectively, with 13 bases between them. CDR1 and CDR2 (germline): SGDLS, YYNGEE. This CDR3 spans 17 amino acids. CDR3 sequence reads: CASSATQGTSYNSPLHF. CDR3 bases: TGTGCCAGCAGCGCTACTCAGGGGACCTCCTATAATTCACCCCTCCACTTT.

This chain connects TRBV19 to TRBJ2-7, with a weak D call TRBD1 (6 bases). V lost 1 base to trimming and J lost 6 bases, with 13 bases between them. The CDR3 sequence is 14 residues long. Germline lookup yields CDR1 LNHDA and CDR2 SQIVND (reference sequence). The CDR3 here is CASSIGPQGPEQYF. DNA for the CDR3: TGTGCCAGTAGTATAGGACCCCAGGGGCCCGAGCAGTACTTC. Looking up the rest from reference TRBV19 and TRBJ2-7 gives the full variable domain: DGGITQSPKYLFRKEGQNVTLSCEQNLNHDAMYWYRQDPGQGLRLIYYSQIVNDFQKGDIAEGYSVSREKKESFPLTVTSAQKNPTAFYLCASSIGPQGPEQYFGPGTRLTVT.